These T cell receptor beta chains were read from a single sample in a study of T cell responses to AZD1222 COVID-19 vaccine. Profiling relied on immunoSEQ multiplex PCR, and the TCRdb table lists in-frame clones only, not all of them. Of approximately 150,000 clones listed, about 90% are singletons. This material consisted of peripheral blood, taken 28 days after the second AZD1222 dose. These receptors were collected from an adult who received the AZD1222 COVID-19 vaccine. CDR3s leave out the opening cysteine and the closing phenylalanine or tryptophan. Clone size appears in some rows only: once, few, many, or a class for an expanded clone.

J: TRBJ1-2
V: TRBV7-2
size: NA
CDR3: ASSLGFGEGYT

J: TRBJ1-2
V: TRBV19
size: NA
CDR3: ASSITGNYGYT

J: TRBJ2-5
V: TRBV5-1
size: once
CDR3: ASSLGGGYQETQY

J: TRBJ2-1
V: TRBV6-2/TRBV6-3
size: once
CDR3: ASSYTTGPQTTYNEQF

J: TRBJ2-4
V: TRBV18
size: NA
CDR3: ASSPLSGGGGTKNIQY

J: TRBJ1-5
V: TRBV25-1
size: NA
CDR3: ASSEGGRFNQPQH

J: TRBJ2-6
V: TRBV6-6
size: NA
CDR3: ASSYSGGANVLT

J: TRBJ2-7
V: TRBV18
size: NA
CDR3: ASSPMQGGSYEQY

J: TRBJ2-1
V: TRBV28
size: NA
CDR3: ASSLLGEGKSEQF

J: TRBJ2-7
V: TRBV11-2
size: NA
CDR3: ASWGPGLASEQY

J: TRBJ2-7
V: TRBV5-6
size: NA
CDR3: ASSLPGSPSEQY

J: TRBJ1-2
V: TRBV7-2
size: NA
CDR3: ASSLIGQGADGYT

J: TRBJ1-1
V: TRBV27
size: NA
CDR3: ASSRAGTGGLEAF

J: TRBJ1-4
V: TRBV29-1
size: NA
CDR3: SAGDEKLF

J: TRBJ1-6
V: TRBV19
size: once
CDR3: ASNVGSRGGSPLH

J: TRBJ1-3
V: TRBV5-1
size: NA
CDR3: ASSAGTAGNTIY

J: TRBJ1-6
V: TRBV19
size: NA
CDR3: ASSGGQGNSPLH

J: TRBJ1-6
V: TRBV27
size: NA
CDR3: ASSLQGKMNSPLH

J: TRBJ2-1
V: TRBV5-1
size: NA
CDR3: ASSASGVFIEQF

J: TRBJ2-2
V: TRBV30
size: NA
CDR3: AWSPSGMNTGELF

J: TRBJ2-7
V: TRBV18
size: many
CDR3: ASSPQRPHEQY

J: TRBJ1-1
V: TRBV10-1
size: NA
CDR3: ASSRLPGPMNTEAF

J: TRBJ2-1
V: TRBV28
size: NA
CDR3: ASSFAGPSYNEQF

J: TRBJ1-3
V: TRBV19
size: NA
CDR3: ASSAFASGNTIY

J: TRBJ1-2
V: TRBV19
size: NA
CDR3: ASNRRRAGSDYGYT

J: TRBJ1-2
V: TRBV6-1
size: NA
CDR3: ASSEALTGIYGYT

J: TRBJ2-7
V: TRBV5-1
size: NA
CDR3: ASSLTFGGSSYEQY

J: TRBJ2-1
V: TRBV5-4
size: NA
CDR3: ASKQGISSYNEQF

J: TRBJ2-5
V: TRBV24-1
size: NA
CDR3: ATSEPSGSNRTSSETQY

J: TRBJ2-1
V: TRBV7-8
size: NA
CDR3: ASSRSGYNEQF

J: TRBJ1-5
V: TRBV27
size: NA
CDR3: ASRRGTERNQPQH

J: TRBJ2-2
V: TRBV7-3
size: NA
CDR3: ASGLTSGSPGELF

J: TRBJ2-1
V: TRBV7-2
size: NA
CDR3: ASSPQMSSYNEQF

J: TRBJ1-5
V: TRBV6-1
size: NA
CDR3: ASSDQGNQPQH

J: TRBJ2-7
V: TRBV6-2/TRBV6-3
size: NA
CDR3: ASSYTPDRGSAYEQY

J: TRBJ1-3
V: TRBV4-2
size: NA
CDR3: ASSQYMTGTEGNTIY

J: TRBJ2-3
V: TRBV18
size: NA
CDR3: ASSPIPGAEDTQY

J: TRBJ2-2
V: TRBV6-5
size: NA
CDR3: ASSYRQGRAGELF

J: TRBJ1-5
V: TRBV28
size: NA
CDR3: ASSLSLGALLEPQH

J: TRBJ1-3
V: TRBV6-1
size: once
CDR3: ASSADSSVGGNTIY

J: TRBJ1-2
V: TRBV2
size: NA
CDR3: ASSDRGAEGYT

J: TRBJ2-3
V: TRBV7-8
size: NA
CDR3: ASSLGPRTSASTDTQY

J: TRBJ1-5
V: TRBV6-5
size: NA
CDR3: ASSYGQGEHQPQH

J: TRBJ2-2
V: TRBV10-1
size: once
CDR3: ASSETGTRNTGELF

J: TRBJ2-7
V: TRBV6-2/TRBV6-3
size: NA
CDR3: ASSTLPGTGGAEQY

J: TRBJ1-3
V: TRBV10-3
size: NA
CDR3: AISEGSDSGNTIY

J: TRBJ1-1
V: TRBV6-5
size: NA
CDR3: ASSYSPTGRTEAF

J: TRBJ2-5
V: TRBV15
size: few
CDR3: ATSRDPGAPETQY

J: TRBJ1-2
V: TRBV19
size: NA
CDR3: ASSSDRWSYGYT

J: TRBJ1-4
V: TRBV4-1
size: NA
CDR3: ASSQVAYYLGLGEKLF